The rows below give T cell receptor beta chains drawn from one sample of a study of blood T cell repertoires in COVID-19. Libraries were prepared by immunoSEQ multiplex PCR; TCRdb keeps only in-frame clonotypes and omits some of them. The table has about 400,000 clones, approximately 88% seen once. Input material: PBMCs or T cells enriched from blood (not recorded which). All receptors come from a woman aged 40 to 55 with acute COVID-19. Both conserved end residues are part of each CDR3. Each record gives: J gene, V gene, clone size, D gene, CDR3 DNA, CDR3 protein. The D gene is left open where the match is weak. Clone size is given for some rows only: seen once, a few or many times, or a class if the clone is expanded.

J: TRBJ1-1
V: TRBV7-9
size: NA
D: NA
DNA: TGTGCCAGCAGCCTTTATGGGGACATGAACACTGAAGCTTTCTTT
CDR3: CASSLYGDMNTEAFF

J: TRBJ2-2
V: TRBV9
size: NA
D: TRBD2
DNA: TGTGCCAGCAGCGTACCGAGCGGGGGGGCCCGTGGGGAGCTGTTTTTT
CDR3: CASSVPSGGARGELFF

J: TRBJ1-5
V: TRBV11-2
size: NA
D: TRBD1
DNA: TGTGCCAGCAGCACAACAGGGGGCGCGGGCAATCAGCCCCAGCATTTT
CDR3: CASSTTGGAGNQPQHF

J: TRBJ1-2
V: TRBV24-1
size: NA
D: NA
DNA: TGTGCCACCAGACAGGTCCTGGATGGCTACACCTTC
CDR3: CATRQVLDGYTF

J: TRBJ2-7
V: TRBV10-2
size: few
D: NA
DNA: TGCGCCAGCAGGGGGGGGCTGAGCTACGAGCAGTACTTC
CDR3: CASRGGLSYEQYF

J: TRBJ1-3
V: TRBV3-1/TRBV3-2
size: NA
D: NA
DNA: TGTGCCAGCAGCCCAACAGGGATCAGCTCTGGAAACACCATATATTTT
CDR3: CASSPTGISSGNTIYF

J: TRBJ2-3
V: TRBV2
size: few
D: TRBD1
DNA: TGTGCCAGCAGTCAACAGGGGTTTGAGGATACGCAGTATTTT
CDR3: CASSQQGFEDTQYF

J: TRBJ2-7
V: TRBV19
size: once
D: NA
DNA: TGTGCCAGTAGTTTTGACACCGCTGCGGAGGTCGGGCAGTACTTC
CDR3: CASSFDTAAEVGQYF

J: TRBJ1-2
V: TRBV5-4
size: NA
D: NA
DNA: TGTGCCAGCAGCTGGGCTGGGGGGGCCTATGGCTACACCTTC
CDR3: CASSWAGGAYGYTF

J: TRBJ2-7
V: TRBV3-1/TRBV3-2
size: once
D: TRBD2
DNA: TGTGCCAGCAGCCGACTAGCGGGGGAAGGCTACGAGCAGTACTTC
CDR3: CASSRLAGEGYEQYF

J: TRBJ1-1
V: TRBV19
size: NA
D: TRBD1
DNA: TGTGCCAGTAGTGTCTTACAGGGGGCCGCCACTGAAGCTTTCTTT
CDR3: CASSVLQGAATEAFF

J: TRBJ2-2
V: TRBV5-6
size: once
D: NA
DNA: TGTGCCAGCAGCTTGTTCGGGGATGCGAACACCGGGGAGCTGTTTTTT
CDR3: CASSLFGDANTGELFF

J: TRBJ2-7
V: TRBV4-1
size: NA
D: NA
DNA: TGCGCCAGCAGCCAAGGAGCAGACAGCACCTACGAGCAGTACTTC
CDR3: CASSQGADSTYEQYF

J: TRBJ1-2
V: TRBV6-5
size: NA
D: TRBD1
DNA: TGTGCCAGCACATTACGCCAGGGGGGCCGGGGCGGCTACACCTTC
CDR3: CASTLRQGGRGGYTF

J: TRBJ1-6
V: TRBV4-1
size: NA
D: NA
DNA: TGCGCCAGCAGGCGGGCCGGTTTAAATAATTCACCCCTCCACTTT
CDR3: CASRRAGLNNSPLHF

J: TRBJ2-2
V: TRBV7-9
size: NA
D: NA
DNA: TGTGCCAGCAGCAAGCAGAACACCGGGGAGCTGTTTTTT
CDR3: CASSKQNTGELFF

J: TRBJ1-1
V: TRBV5-4
size: NA
D: NA
DNA: TGTGCCAGCAGCTTGGCGGGGGACCCCATCTCGGGTAACACTGAAGCTTTCTTT
CDR3: CASSLAGDPISGNTEAFF

J: TRBJ2-7
V: TRBV5-8
size: once
D: TRBD1
DNA: TGTGCCAGCAGCTACTATCCGGGACAGGGCTACGAGCAGTACTTC
CDR3: CASSYYPGQGYEQYF

J: TRBJ1-4
V: TRBV30
size: NA
D: TRBD1
DNA: TGTGCCTGGAGTGTGTCAACGGGACAGTATGAAAAACTGTTTTTT
CDR3: CAWSVSTGQYEKLFF

J: TRBJ2-6
V: TRBV29-1
size: NA
D: NA
DNA: TGCAGCGTTGCCTTCTCTGGGGCCAACGTCCTGACTTTC
CDR3: CSVAFSGANVLTF

J: TRBJ2-6
V: TRBV6-4
size: once
D: NA
DNA: TGTGCCAGTTCCCCGGGTCCGTCTGGGGCCAACGTCCTGACTTTC
CDR3: CASSPGPSGANVLTF

J: TRBJ1-5
V: TRBV30
size: NA
D: NA
DNA: TGTGCCTGGAGTGCCCCCCGGGGGAGATGGGGCAATCAGCCCCAGCATTTT
CDR3: CAWSAPRGRWGNQPQHF

J: TRBJ1-1
V: TRBV6-5
size: NA
D: NA
DNA: TGTGCCCTGGGGCGGCAGAACACTGAAGCTTTCTTT
CDR3: CALGRQNTEAFF

J: TRBJ2-6
V: TRBV29-1
size: NA
D: NA
DNA: TGCAGCGTTGGTCAGGGTTATAGGTCTGGGGCCAACGTCCTGACTTTC
CDR3: CSVGQGYRSGANVLTF

J: TRBJ1-6
V: TRBV5-4
size: NA
D: TRBD1
DNA: TGTGCCAGCAGCTTGGATTCAGGACAGGGTTGGTTTTCGTCACCCCTCCACTTT
CDR3: CASSLDSGQGWFSSPLHF

J: TRBJ2-7
V: TRBV30
size: few
D: NA
DNA: TGTGCCTGGAGTTCGGGCAGGGAAGTTTTCTACGAGCAGTACTTC
CDR3: CAWSSGREVFYEQYF

J: TRBJ2-3
V: TRBV27
size: NA
D: NA
DNA: TGTGCCAGCAGTTTATCGCGCGGGGATACGCAGTATTTT
CDR3: CASSLSRGDTQYF

J: TRBJ2-7
V: TRBV2
size: once
D: TRBD1
DNA: TGTGCCAGCAGTAGGGACAGCACCTACGAGCAGTACTTC
CDR3: CASSRDSTYEQYF

J: TRBJ1-1
V: TRBV9
size: NA
D: NA
DNA: TGTGCCAGCAGCGTAGACACGAACACTGAAGCTTTCTTT
CDR3: CASSVDTNTEAFF

J: TRBJ2-7
V: TRBV30
size: NA
D: TRBD1
DNA: TGTGCCTGGAGACAGGGGGTTGCCTACGAGCAGTACTTC
CDR3: CAWRQGVAYEQYF

J: TRBJ2-3
V: TRBV6-5
size: NA
D: TRBD2
DNA: TGTGCCACTGGGAGCGGGGGGGCCGGCACAGATACGCAGTATTTT
CDR3: CATGSGGAGTDTQYF

J: TRBJ2-3
V: TRBV19
size: few
D: TRBD2
DNA: TGTGCCAGTAGTGGGAGCGGGGGATTCACAGATACGCAGTATTTT
CDR3: CASSGSGGFTDTQYF

J: TRBJ2-5
V: TRBV6-5
size: NA
D: NA
DNA: TGTGCCAGCAGTTACGGTGCTTCTAGGGAGACCCAGTACTTC
CDR3: CASSYGASRETQYF

J: TRBJ1-5
V: TRBV18
size: NA
D: NA
DNA: TGTGCCAGCTCAGGGGCTTGGGGAAGCAATCAGCCCCAGCATTTT
CDR3: CASSGAWGSNQPQHF

J: TRBJ1-5
V: TRBV7-8
size: NA
D: TRBD1
DNA: TGTGCCAGCAGCTTAGTACCCGGGACAGGGCCCGAGAGCGTAGGTCAGCCCCAGCATTTT
CDR3: CASSLVPGTGPESVGQPQHF

J: TRBJ1-6
V: TRBV6-5
size: once
D: NA
DNA: TGTGCCGTAGAAACAGGTTCAGCCCTCCACTTT
CDR3: CAVETGSALHF

J: TRBJ1-4
V: TRBV5-1
size: NA
D: TRBD1
DNA: TGCGCCAGCAGCCCGAGGACCGGACAGGGGGCTGATGAAAAACTGTTTTTT
CDR3: CASSPRTGQGADEKLFF

J: TRBJ1-5
V: TRBV27
size: NA
D: NA
DNA: TGTGCCAGCAGTACCGACAGAAACCAGCCCCAGCATTTT
CDR3: CASSTDRNQPQHF

J: TRBJ2-7
V: TRBV6-2/TRBV6-3
size: few
D: NA
DNA: TGTGCCAGCAGTTACGGCCCAGCGGGCTACGAGCAGTACTTC
CDR3: CASSYGPAGYEQYF

J: TRBJ1-2
V: TRBV5-1
size: NA
D: NA
DNA: TGCGCCAGCAGCTTGGGGGCGCCGTATGGCTACACCTTC
CDR3: CASSLGAPYGYTF

J: TRBJ2-5
V: TRBV29-1
size: NA
D: NA
DNA: TGCAGCGTTGTCAGGGCCGAGACCCAGTACTTC
CDR3: CSVVRAETQYF

J: TRBJ2-1
V: TRBV3-1/TRBV3-2
size: NA
D: TRBD1
DNA: TGTGCCAGCAGCCAAGATAGCTTATGGAAGACAGGGCACGGTTTCAATGAGCAGTTCTTC
CDR3: CASSQDSLWKTGHGFNEQFF

J: TRBJ1-1
V: TRBV9
size: NA
D: NA
DNA: TGTGCCAGCAGCGTACTAGACAGAGAGAACACTGAAGCTTTCTTT
CDR3: CASSVLDRENTEAFF